One sample yielded the 29 T cell receptor beta chains listed below, sequenced in a study of CD8 T cells in ankylosing spondylitis. TCRdb re-analysed the 5' RACE reads in MiXCR, keeping a single row per CDR3 protein. The sample consists of around 340,000 distinct CDR3 sequences, about 14% of them appearing once. The material sequenced was blood, either unsorted or a sorted T cell fraction (not recorded which). These receptors were taken from a male donor with ankylosing spondylitis or in good health (not recorded which).

The rearrangement uses TRBV3-1 and TRBJ2-1, with D tentatively TRBD1 (6 bases). The CDR3 is 16 amino acids. V was pared by 4 bases and J by 7 bases, with 20 bases between. Germline-derived CDR1 and CDR2 are LGHDT and YNNKEL (reference sequence). Here the CDR3 DNA reads TGTGCCAGCAGCCCCAGGGGTAGAATTTCTCGGAATGAGCAGTTCTTC. Amino acid sequence: CASSPRGRISRNEQFF.

This clonotype was seen more than once but under ten times. The chain joins TRBV5-1 to TRBJ1-2; 11 bases agree with TRBD1. The CDR3 extends over 17 amino acids. From germline, CDR1 is SGHRS and CDR2 YFSETQ. V was pared by 5 bases and J by 2 bases, with 11 bases of the junction left unmatched. The CDR3: CASSPRTGGASNYGYTF. CDR3 DNA sequence: TGCGCCAGCAGTCCTCGGACAGGGGGCGCATCCAACTATGGCTACACCTTC.

This chain joins TRBV30 and TRBJ2-6, with D maybe TRBD1 (6 bases). CDR3 size: 13 residues. The germline V and J ends were trimmed by 8 bases and 0 bases, with 8 bases remaining between them. Germline assignment: CDR1 GTSNPN and CDR2 SVGIG (reference sequence). The CDR3 loop is CAEGGSGANVLTF. The CDR3 region has the DNA TGTGCCGAAGGGGGCTCTGGGGCCAACGTCCTGACTTTC.

This clonotype was counted only a few times. The chain couples TRBV20-1 to TRBJ1-2; D not resolved. Germline CDR1 DFQATT, CDR2 SNEGSKA (reference sequence). The CDR3 extends over 13 amino acids. V was clipped by 3 bases and J by 4 bases, with 12 bases between them. The CDR3 DNA reads TGCAGTGCTAGGAACAGACGCGGCTATGGCTACACCTTC. This translates into CSARNRRGYGYTF.

This clonotype has a count of ten or more. The chain employs TRBV4-1 and TRBJ2-3; 11 nucleotides agree with TRBD2. With 4 bases clipped from V and 5 bases from J, the junction kept 17 bases outside the gene matches. Germline V gene data show CDR1 as MGHRA and CDR2 as YSYEKL. The CDR3 consists of 19 residues. The CDR3 sequence is CASSPPYWLLAGGVDTQYF. In DNA form, the CDR3 reads TGCGCCAGCAGCCCCCCTTACTGGTTGCTAGCGGGAGGAGTAGATACGCAGTATTTT.

This clonotype has a count of ten or more. The V and J genes are TRBV29-1 and TRBJ1-2, with 8 bases aligning to TRBD1. The CDR3 is 13 amino acids. The junction had 2 bases not matched to a gene; V was cut back by 1 base and J by 4 bases. CDR1 and CDR2 from the germline V gene are SQVTM and ANQGSEA. The CDR3 sequence is CSVEGQGAYGYTF. The CDR3 bases are TGCAGCGTTGAAGGGCAGGGGGCCTATGGCTACACCTTC.

This clonotype turned up a few times. V gene TRBV10-3 combines with J gene TRBJ2-3; D uncertain. V lost 0 bases, J lost 3 bases, and 10 bases lay in between. Per germline, CDR1 ENHRY and CDR2 SYGVKD. The CDR3 has 15 residues. The CDR3 sequence: CAISESPPRTDTQYF. CDR3 nucleotides: TGTGCCATCAGTGAGTCTCCGCCTAGAACAGATACGCAGTATTTT.

This clonotype occurred a few times. J is TRBJ2-3 and V is TRBV7-9; D gene unclear. Germline CDR1 and CDR2: SEHNR and FQNEAQ (reference sequence). V was shortened by 5 bases and J by 1 base, with 13 bases between the two germline ends. The CDR3 loop spans 15 amino acids. The CDR3 reads CASSQTRSRTDTQYF. The CDR3 DNA reads as TGTGCCAGCAGCCAAACCCGTTCTCGCACAGATACGCAGTATTTT.

CDR3 region: CASRKGGAFTGELFF. CDR3 nucleotides: TGTGCCAGCAGAAAGGGAGGGGCCTTCACCGGGGAGCTGTTTTTT. V and J are TRBV6-1 and TRBJ2-2; 7 bases agree with TRBD2. The V gene's germline CDR1 is MNHNS and CDR2 SASEGT. The CDR3 sequence is 15 residues long. Germline trimming cut 6 bases from V and 4 bases from J; bases unmatched to any gene: 8.

Written as DNA, the CDR3 is TGCAGCGTGCTAAAAGCGGGGACAGATACGCAGTATTTT. Amino acids: CSVLKAGTDTQYF. The chain is built from TRBV29-1 and TRBJ2-3; 7 nucleotides match TRBD2. Unmatched junction bases numbered 6, after V lost 6 bases and J lost 3 bases. The V gene's germline CDR1 is SQVTM and CDR2 ANQGSEA. This CDR3 is built from 13 residues.

This clonotype was seen ten or more times. The chain has TRBV12-3 or TRBV12-4 and TRBJ2-5; D possibly corresponds to TRBD1 (5 bases). This CDR3 comprises 14 residues. V was trimmed by 4 bases and J by 1 base, leaving 10 bases between them. For the CDR3, the DNA is TGTGCCAGCAGTTCCCAGGGAACCCAAGAGACCCAGTACTTC. It is translated as CASSSQGTQETQYF.

The genes are TRBV3-1 and TRBJ2-7, with D hard to call. The germline V gene encodes CDR1 LGHDT and CDR2 YNNKEL (reference sequence). The CDR3 loop spans 15 amino acids. V lost 1 base and J 3 bases, leaving 13 bases between the germline ends. Here the CDR3 reads CASSQGAFGLYEQYF. CDR3 sequence (DNA): TGTGCCAGCAGCCAAGGGGCCTTCGGCCTCTACGAGCAGTACTTC.

This rearrangement joins TRBV4-1 to TRBJ2-5; either TRBD1 or TRBD2 may fit D (7 bases each). V was pared by 1 base and J by 2 bases, with 20 bases between. Germline V lookup: CDR1 MGHRA, CDR2 YSYEKL. This CDR3 is 18 amino acids long. In DNA form, the CDR3 reads TGCGCCAGCAGCCAAGCTCGGGGGGTGACAGGGCGGCAAGAGACCCAGTACTTC. The encoded protein is CASSQARGVTGRQETQYF.

The chain links TRBV11-2 to TRBJ1-2; 8 nucleotides agree with TRBD1. V dropped 7 bases and J dropped 3; count of bases not matched to a gene: 7. Germline assignment: CDR1 SGHAT and CDR2 FQNNGV. The CDR3 contains 14 residues. CDR3 residues: CASTGTGLHYGYTF. CDR3 coding DNA: TGTGCCAGCACAGGGACAGGCCTTCACTATGGCTACACCTTC.

This clonotype was observed at least ten times. J is TRBJ1-1 and V is TRBV20-1; D is unresolved. Germline V lookup: CDR1 DFQATT, CDR2 SNEGSKA (reference sequence). The length of the CDR3 is 15 residues. V was trimmed by 1 base and J by 0 bases, leaving 12 bases between them. The CDR3 sequence: CSARAPRIMNTEAFF. For the CDR3, the DNA is TGCAGTGCTAGAGCTCCCAGGATAATGAACACTGAAGCTTTCTTT.

This clonotype has ten or more counts. This chain uses TRBV5-1 with TRBJ1-1, with D unclear. In germline, CDR1 is SGHRS, CDR2 YFSETQ. The CDR3 covers 13 residues. V lost 0 bases to trimming and J lost 7 bases, with 10 bases between them. The CDR3 region has the DNA TGCGCCAGCAGCTTGGCCGTAGAAGGTGAAGCTTTCTTT. Amino acid sequence: CASSLAVEGEAFF.

Regarding this clonotype: This sequence may be a read error, since a much larger clone differs from it by one base. The chain has TRBV6-6 and TRBJ1-2; D remains ambiguous. Trimming left V 6 bases short and J 1 base short, with 3 bases between. CDR1 and CDR2 (germline): MNHNY, SVGAGI (reference sequence). The CDR3 is 11 amino acids. The CDR3 reads CASRNNYGYTF. The CDR3 bases are TGTGCCAGCAGGAATAACTATGGCTACACCTTC.

The gene calls are TRBV7-9 and TRBJ2-1; TRBD1 might be the D (6 bases). CDR1 SEHNR and CDR2 FQNEAQ come from the germline V gene (reference sequence). Between the trimmed V and J ends, which lost 5 bases and 10 bases, there was a span of 9 bases. The CDR3 sequence is 11 residues long. The CDR3 loop reads CASSPGTEQFF. The CDR3 DNA reads as TGTGCCAGCAGCCCCGGGACAGAGCAGTTCTTC.

This clonotype appeared a few times. The chain has TRBV5-1 and TRBJ1-4; tentatively, D is TRBD1 (5 bases). The CDR3 has 16 amino acids. CDR1 is SGHRS, CDR2 YFSETQ, per germline. Between the trimmed V and J ends, which lost 1 base and 3 bases, there was a span of 13 bases. CDR3 residues: CASSLSAGHPNEKLFF. The DNA of the CDR3 is TGCGCCAGCAGCTTGTCGGCAGGGCATCCTAATGAAAAACTGTTTTTT.

This sequence joins TRBV7-6 and TRBJ2-5; 8 nucleotides align to TRBD2. V was pared by 4 bases and J by 4 bases, with 8 bases of the junction left unmatched. This CDR3 region has 15 residues. Germline V gives CDR1 SGHVS, CDR2 FNYEAQ. The chain's CDR3 is CASSSLAAGLETQYF. CDR3 coding DNA: TGTGCCAGCAGCTCACTAGCGGCCGGTTTAGAGACCCAGTACTTC. Complete variable domain (other parts from reference TRBV7-6 and TRBJ2-5): GAGVSQSPRYKVTKRGQDVALRCDPISGHVSLYWYRQALGQGPEFLTYFNYEAQQDKSGLPNDRFSAERPEGSISTLTIQRTEQRDSAMYRCASSSLAAGLETQYFGPGTRLLVL.

There are a few counts of this clonotype. This sequence joins TRBV27 and TRBJ2-7; possibly TRBD1 for D (6 bases). V gave up 6 bases and J gave up 3 bases, with 15 bases separating them. Germline lookup yields CDR1 MNHEY and CDR2 SMNVEV (reference sequence). The CDR3 runs 14 residues. The CDR3 nucleotides read TGTGCCAGCAGGCCACAGGGAGTTCGCTACGAGCAGTACTTC. The encoded protein is CASRPQGVRYEQYF.

This clonotype was counted only a few times. This sequence joins TRBV5-1 and TRBJ2-2; a weak D match, TRBD2 (5 bases). Per the germline V gene, CDR1 is SGHRS and CDR2 is YFSETQ. This CDR3 has 15 amino acids. V was pared by 0 bases and J by 3 bases, with 9 bases between. The CDR3 sequence is CASSLGARDTGELFF. The CDR3 nucleotides read TGCGCCAGCAGCTTGGGGGCGCGGGACACCGGGGAGCTGTTTTTT.

This clonotype was found a few times. The rearrangement uses TRBV6-5 and TRBJ1-1; 7 positions agree with TRBD1. Germline values: CDR1 MNHEY, CDR2 SVGAGI. The CDR3 contains 15 residues. After removal of 3 bases from V and 1 base from J, the junction contained 5 bases not matched to a gene. CDR3: CASSYTGQSNTEAFF. The DNA for the CDR3 is TGTGCCAGCAGTTATACGGGACAGTCGAACACTGAAGCTTTCTTT.

This clonotype was observed a handful of times. The chain has TRBV7-9 and TRBJ1-2; D may be TRBD1 (6 bases). V dropped 4 bases and J dropped 7 bases, with 13 bases sitting between them. This CDR3 has 13 residues. CDR1 is SEHNR, CDR2 FQNEAQ, per germline (reference sequence). This CDR3 reads CASSSTGMGGYTF. Written as DNA, the CDR3 is TGTGCCAGCAGCTCTACAGGGATGGGTGGCTACACCTTC.

This clonotype has more than one count but fewer than ten. The V gene is TRBV18, the J gene TRBJ2-1, with D perhaps matching TRBD1 or TRBD2 (7 bases each). The CDR3 spans 16 residues. V was trimmed by 3 bases and J by 0 bases, leaving 12 bases between them. CDR1 and CDR2 (germline): KGHSH, LQKENI. The DNA of the CDR3 is TGTGCCAGCTCACCCAGGGGGGGGTTCTCCTACAATGAGCAGTTCTTC. Its translation is CASSPRGGFSYNEQFF.

The genes are TRBV20-1 and TRBJ1-6; D gene uncertain. The CDR3 loop spans 14 amino acids. Trimming took off 1 base at V and 7 bases at J, with 11 bases between the two ends. CDR1 and CDR2 (germline): DFQATT, SNEGSKA (reference sequence). CDR3 residues: CSARGGGNNSPLHF. The CDR3 DNA is TGCAGTGCTAGAGGGGGAGGGAACAATTCACCCCTCCACTTT.

The table lists this clonotype with a few counts. J is TRBJ1-2 and V is TRBV7-2; possibly TRBD1 for D (5 bases). Germline CDR1 SGHTA, CDR2 FQGNSA. CDR3 length: 13 residues. The germline V and J ends were trimmed by 6 bases and 7 bases, with 15 bases remaining between them. For the CDR3, the DNA is TGTGCCAGCAGTTACGGGACTCACGGTGGCTACACCTTC. Encoded protein: CASSYGTHGGYTF.

The V and J genes are TRBV7-2 and TRBJ2-2; the D gene is possibly TRBD2 (5 bases). Germline V lookup: CDR1 SGHTA, CDR2 FQGNSA. The CDR3 has 16 amino acids. V lost 4 bases to trimming and J lost 4 bases, with 16 bases between them. CDR3 sequence (DNA): TGTGCCAGCAGCTCCCGCGCGCGGGTCGGCACCGGGGAGCTGTTTTTT. Translation gives CASSSRARVGTGELFF. Filled out from reference TRBV7-2 and TRBJ2-2, the complete variable domain reads GAGVSQSPSNKVTEKGKDVELRCDPISGHTALYWYRQSLGQGLEFLIYFQGNSAPDKSGLPSDRFSAERTGGSVSTLTIQRTQQEDSAVYLCASSSRARVGTGELFFGEGSRLTVL.

This clonotype appeared a few times. The chain employs TRBV7-2 and TRBJ1-5; tentatively, D is TRBD1 (6 bases). CDR3 length: 15 amino acids. V was trimmed by 1 base and J by 3 bases, leaving 10 bases between them. Germline CDR1 SGHTA, CDR2 FQGNSA. CDR3 amino acids: CASSLGSGANQPQHF. CDR3 DNA: TGTGCCAGCAGCTTAGGCTCGGGGGCCAATCAGCCCCAGCATTTT.